The 2 T cell receptor beta chains in this list originate from one sample, sequenced in a study of blood T cell repertoires in COVID-19. Sequencing used immunoSEQ multiplex PCR; TCRdb keeps in-frame clones, though not all of them. Of about 180,000 clones in the sample, roughly three quarters were seen once. Sequencing input: PBMCs or T cells enriched from blood (not recorded which). These receptors were taken from a man aged 55 to 69 who had been exposed to COVID-19.

This chain connects TRBV6-5 to TRBJ2-7; maybe TRBD2 (5 bases). The germline V gene has CDR1 MNHEY and CDR2 SVGAGI. V lost 7 bases and J 3 bases, leaving 10 bases between the germline ends. The CDR3 length is 12 residues. The CDR3 is CASTWTGYEQYF. The CDR3 DNA reads TGTGCCAGCACCTGGACTGGCTACGAGCAGTACTTC.

V usage is TRBV27 and J usage is TRBJ1-5, with TRBD1 identical over 7 bases. The germline CDR1 and CDR2 sequences are MNHEY and SMNVEV (reference sequence). The V and J ends lost 6 bases and 4 bases, in that order; junction bases with no gene match: 12. CDR3 length equals 16 residues. The CDR3 nucleotides are TGTGCCAGCAGCCCTTTAGGGGGCTGGGGAAATCAGCCCCAGCATTTT. It encodes CASSPLGGWGNQPQHF.